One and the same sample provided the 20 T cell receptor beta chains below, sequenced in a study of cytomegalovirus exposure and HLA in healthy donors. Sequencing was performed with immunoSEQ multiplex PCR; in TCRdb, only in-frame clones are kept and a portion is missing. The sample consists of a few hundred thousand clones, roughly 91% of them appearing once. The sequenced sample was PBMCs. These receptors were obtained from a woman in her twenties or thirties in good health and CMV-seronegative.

The CDR3 protein is CASSVAVRDRETGELFF. The CDR3 DNA is TGTGCCAGCAGCGTAGCAGTCAGGGACAGGGAAACCGGGGAGCTGTTTTTT. The J gene is TRBJ2-2, the V gene TRBV9; 9 nucleotides agree with TRBD1. V was pared by 0 bases and J by 5 bases, with 8 bases of the junction left unmatched. Per the germline V gene, CDR1 is SGDLS and CDR2 is YYNGEE. This CDR3 has 17 amino acids. The complete variable domain, with remaining parts taken from reference TRBV9 and TRBJ2-2, reads DSGVTQTPKHLITATGQRVTLRCSPRSGDLSVYWYQQSLDQGLQFLIQYYNGEERAKGNILERFSAQQFPDLHSELNLSSLELGDSALYFCASSVAVRDRETGELFFGEGSRLTVL.

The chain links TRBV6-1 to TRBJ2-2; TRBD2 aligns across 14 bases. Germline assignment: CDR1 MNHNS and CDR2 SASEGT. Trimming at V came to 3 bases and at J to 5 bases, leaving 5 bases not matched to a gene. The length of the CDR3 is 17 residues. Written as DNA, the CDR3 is TGTGCCAGCAGTGACCAGAGGACTAGCGGGAGGACCGGGGAGCTGTTTTTT. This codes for CASSDQRTSGRTGELFF.

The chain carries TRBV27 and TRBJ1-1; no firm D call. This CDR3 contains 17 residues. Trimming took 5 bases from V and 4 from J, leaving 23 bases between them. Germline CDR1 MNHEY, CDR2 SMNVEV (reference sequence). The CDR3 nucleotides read TGTGCCAGCAGTCTCCTTGGGGTGGCAGCATCGAGCACTGAAGCTTTCTTT. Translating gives CASSLLGVAASSTEAFF.

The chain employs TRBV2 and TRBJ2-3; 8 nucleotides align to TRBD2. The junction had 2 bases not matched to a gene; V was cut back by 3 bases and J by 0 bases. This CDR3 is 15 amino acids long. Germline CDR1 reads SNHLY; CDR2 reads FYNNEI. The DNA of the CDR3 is TGTGCCAGCAGTGATCGGGGGGGTAGCACAGATACGCAGTATTTT. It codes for CASSDRGGSTDTQYF. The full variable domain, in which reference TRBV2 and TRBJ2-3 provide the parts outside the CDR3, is EPEVTQTPSHQVTQMGQEVILRCVPISNHLYFYWYRQILGQKVEFLVSFYNNEISEKSEIFDDQFSVERPDGSNFTLKIRSTKLEDSAMYFCASSDRGGSTDTQYFGPGTRLTVL.

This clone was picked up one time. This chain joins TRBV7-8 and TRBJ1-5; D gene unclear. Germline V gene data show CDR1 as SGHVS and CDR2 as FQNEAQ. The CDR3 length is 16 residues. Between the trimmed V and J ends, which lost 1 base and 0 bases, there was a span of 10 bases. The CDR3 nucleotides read TGTGCCAGCAGCTTAGTTGTGAGAAATAGCAATCAGCCCCAGCATTTT. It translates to CASSLVVRNSNQPQHF.

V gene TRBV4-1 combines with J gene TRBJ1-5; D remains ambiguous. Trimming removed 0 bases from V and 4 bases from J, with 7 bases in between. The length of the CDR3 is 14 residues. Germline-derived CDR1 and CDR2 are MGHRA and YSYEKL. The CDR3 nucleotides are TGCGCCAGCAGCCAAGATCGTGGAAATCAGCCCCAGCATTTT. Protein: CASSQDRGNQPQHF.

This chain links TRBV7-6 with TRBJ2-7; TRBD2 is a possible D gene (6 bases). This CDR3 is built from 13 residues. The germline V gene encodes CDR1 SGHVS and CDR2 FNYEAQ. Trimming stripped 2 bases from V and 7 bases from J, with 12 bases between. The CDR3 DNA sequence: TGTGCCAGCAGCTTACTGTTGGGAGGAGAGCAGTACTTC. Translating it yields CASSLLLGGEQYF.

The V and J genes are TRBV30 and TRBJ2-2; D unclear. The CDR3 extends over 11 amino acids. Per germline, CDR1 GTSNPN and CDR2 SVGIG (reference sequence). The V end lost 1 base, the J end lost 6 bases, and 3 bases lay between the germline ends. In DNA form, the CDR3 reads TGTGCCTGGAGTGGTCCCGGGGAGCTGTTTTTT. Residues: CAWSGPGELFF.

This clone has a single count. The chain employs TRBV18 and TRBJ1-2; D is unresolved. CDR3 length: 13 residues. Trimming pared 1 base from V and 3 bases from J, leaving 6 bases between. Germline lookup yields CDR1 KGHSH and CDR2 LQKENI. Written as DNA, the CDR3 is TGTGCCAGCTCACCACAGGGCTACTATGGCTACACCTTC. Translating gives CASSPQGYYGYTF.

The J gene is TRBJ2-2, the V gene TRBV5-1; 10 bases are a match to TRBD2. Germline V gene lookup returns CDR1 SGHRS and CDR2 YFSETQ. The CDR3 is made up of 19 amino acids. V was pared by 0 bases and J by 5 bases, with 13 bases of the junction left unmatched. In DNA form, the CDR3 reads TGCGCCAGCAGCTTGGTGGTACTTTCTAGCGGGAGTCGAACCGGGGAGCTGTTTTTT. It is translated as CASSLVVLSSGSRTGELFF.

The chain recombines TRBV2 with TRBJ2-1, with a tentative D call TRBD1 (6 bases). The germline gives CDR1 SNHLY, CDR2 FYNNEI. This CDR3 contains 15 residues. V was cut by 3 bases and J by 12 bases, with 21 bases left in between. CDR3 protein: CASSDPRRDNTRQFF. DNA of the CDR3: TGTGCCAGCAGTGACCCGCGACGGGACAATACGAGGCAGTTCTTC.

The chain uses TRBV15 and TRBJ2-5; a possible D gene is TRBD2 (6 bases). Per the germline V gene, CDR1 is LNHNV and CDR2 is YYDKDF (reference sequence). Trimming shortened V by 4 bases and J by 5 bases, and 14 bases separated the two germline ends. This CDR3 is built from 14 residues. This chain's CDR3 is CATSTNMGRETQYF. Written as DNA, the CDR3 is TGTGCCACCAGCACCAACATGGGGAGGGAGACCCAGTACTTC.

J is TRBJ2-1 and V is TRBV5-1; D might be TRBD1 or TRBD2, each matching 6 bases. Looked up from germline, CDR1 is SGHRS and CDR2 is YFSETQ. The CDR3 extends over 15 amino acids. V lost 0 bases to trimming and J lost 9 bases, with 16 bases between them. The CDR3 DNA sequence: TGCGCCAGCAGCTTGGTTTTTAGGGGGGCAGGTGAGCAGTTCTTC. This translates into CASSLVFRGAGEQFF.

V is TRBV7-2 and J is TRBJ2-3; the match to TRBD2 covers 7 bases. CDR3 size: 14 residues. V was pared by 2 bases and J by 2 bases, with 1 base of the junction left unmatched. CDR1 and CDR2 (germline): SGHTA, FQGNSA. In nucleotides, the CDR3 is TGTGCCAGCAGCTTACGACTAGCCACAGATACGCAGTATTTT. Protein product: CASSLRLATDTQYF.

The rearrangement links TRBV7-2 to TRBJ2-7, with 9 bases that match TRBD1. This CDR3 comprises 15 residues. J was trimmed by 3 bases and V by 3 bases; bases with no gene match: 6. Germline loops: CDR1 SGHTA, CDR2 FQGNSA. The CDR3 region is CASSFGRTGVYEQYF. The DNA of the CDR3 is TGTGCCAGCAGCTTTGGGAGGACAGGGGTCTACGAGCAGTACTTC. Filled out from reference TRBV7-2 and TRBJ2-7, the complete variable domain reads GAGVSQSPSNKVTEKGKDVELRCDPISGHTALYWYRQSLGQGLEFLIYFQGNSAPDKSGLPSDRFSAERTGGSVSTLTIQRTQQEDSAVYLCASSFGRTGVYEQYFGPGTRLTVT.

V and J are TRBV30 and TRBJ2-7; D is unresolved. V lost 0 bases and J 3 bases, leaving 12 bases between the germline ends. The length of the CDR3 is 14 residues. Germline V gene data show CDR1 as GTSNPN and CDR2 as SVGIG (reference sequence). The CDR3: CAWSVPGPGYEQYF. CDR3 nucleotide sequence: TGTGCCTGGAGTGTACCTGGCCCAGGCTACGAGCAGTACTTC.

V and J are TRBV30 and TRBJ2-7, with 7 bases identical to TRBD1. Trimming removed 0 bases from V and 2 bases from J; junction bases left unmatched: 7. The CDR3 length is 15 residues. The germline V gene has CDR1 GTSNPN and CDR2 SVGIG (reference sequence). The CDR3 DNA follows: TGTGCCTGGAGTGTAGGGGACAGAGAAACCTACGAGCAGTACTTC. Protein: CAWSVGDRETYEQYF.

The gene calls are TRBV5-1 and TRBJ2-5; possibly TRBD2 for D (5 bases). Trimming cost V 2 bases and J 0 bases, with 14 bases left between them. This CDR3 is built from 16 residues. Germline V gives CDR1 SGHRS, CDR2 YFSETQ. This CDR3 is CASSFKDFLHQETQYF. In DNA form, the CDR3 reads TGCGCCAGCAGCTTCAAGGACTTCCTACACCAAGAGACCCAGTACTTC.

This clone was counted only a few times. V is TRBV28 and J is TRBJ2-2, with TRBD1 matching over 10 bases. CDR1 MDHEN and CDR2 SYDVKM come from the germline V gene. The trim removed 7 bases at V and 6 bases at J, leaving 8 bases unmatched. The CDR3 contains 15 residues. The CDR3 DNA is TGTGCCAGCAACCCGGGACAGGGGTTCCCCGGGGAGCTGTTTTTT. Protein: CASNPGQGFPGELFF.

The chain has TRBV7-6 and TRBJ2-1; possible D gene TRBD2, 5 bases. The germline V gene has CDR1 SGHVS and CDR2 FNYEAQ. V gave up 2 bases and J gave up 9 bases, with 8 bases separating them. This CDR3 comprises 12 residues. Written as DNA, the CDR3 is TGTGCCAGCAGCTTAATCCTAGCTGAGCAGTTCTTC. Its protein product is CASSLILAEQFF.